The 9 T cell receptor beta chains listed next were all sequenced from one sample in a study of cytomegalovirus exposure and HLA in healthy donors. With 60 Vbeta and 13 Jbeta primers, the PCR was carried out. Some clones are missing from TCRdb's copy, which holds only in-frame ones; the method was immunoSEQ multiplex PCR. The clone table shows about 70,000 clones, with the ten largest holding roughly 2.6%. The sample taken for sequencing was PBMCs. Receptor source: a female donor in good health and CMV-seropositive.

The V gene is TRBV19, the J gene TRBJ2-5, with 10 bases lining up with TRBD1. V trimming: 3 bases; J trimming: 0 bases; junction bases outside the gene matches: 10. The CDR3 runs 18 residues. Looked up from germline, CDR1 is LNHDA and CDR2 is SQIVND (reference sequence). The CDR3 protein is CASSIRGQGSVDQETQYF. As DNA, the CDR3 is TGTGCCAGTAGTATTAGGGGACAGGGGAGCGTCGACCAAGAGACCCAGTACTTC. The variable domain in full, with the rest retrieved from reference TRBV19 and TRBJ2-5, is DGGITQSPKYLFRKEGQNVTLSCEQNLNHDAMYWYRQDPGQGLRLIYYSQIVNDFQKGDIAEGYSVSREKKESFPLTVTSAQKNPTAFYLCASSIRGQGSVDQETQYFGPGTRLLVL.

The J gene is TRBJ1-2, the V gene TRBV27, with 10 bases matching TRBD1. Germline V gene sequence: CDR1 MNHEY, CDR2 SMNVEV (reference sequence). The CDR3 length is 14 residues. V lost 6 bases to trimming and J lost 3 bases; unmatched junction nucleotides: 4. In DNA form, the CDR3 reads TGTGCCAGCAGCCCGGGACAGGGGTACTATGGCTACACCTTC. As protein: CASSPGQGYYGYTF.

Here the CDR3 reads CASSYSGASYEQYF. DNA of the CDR3: TGTGCCAGCAGTTACTCGGGCGCGTCCTACGAGCAGTACTTC. The rearrangement uses TRBV6-5 and TRBJ2-7; D gene unclear. Per the germline V gene, CDR1 is MNHEY and CDR2 is SVGAGI. The V end lost 0 bases, the J end lost 1 base, and 7 bases lay between the germline ends. CDR3 length: 14 residues.

This chain connects TRBV4-3 to TRBJ2-3; 8 positions agree with TRBD2. CDR1 LGHNA and CDR2 YSLEER come from the germline V gene. The CDR3 has 17 residues. The J segment lost 2 bases and the V segment lost 0 bases, leaving 7 bases of the junction unmatched. The CDR3 sequence: CASSQEIRGGFTDTQYF. DNA for the CDR3: TGCGCCAGCAGCCAAGAGATTCGGGGGGGGTTCACAGATACGCAGTATTTT.

The chain has TRBV7-2 and TRBJ1-1; tentatively, D is TRBD1 (5 bases). Germline V gene lookup returns CDR1 SGHTA and CDR2 FQGNSA. The germline V and J ends were trimmed by 0 bases and 8 bases, with 13 bases remaining between them. This CDR3 has 14 residues. The CDR3 DNA reads as TGTGCCAGCAGCTTAGCATGGGCAGGGTCGGAAGCTTTCTTT. It is translated as CASSLAWAGSEAFF.

The J gene is TRBJ1-2, the V gene TRBV29-1; D is perhaps TRBD1 (6 bases). From germline, CDR1 is SQVTM and CDR2 ANQGSEA. There are 12 residues in the CDR3. V lost 4 bases, J lost 8 bases, and 14 bases lay in between. CDR3 bases: TGCAGCGTTGCTTCAGGGGCAGGGGGCTACACCTTC. Translation: CSVASGAGGYTF.

The chain carries TRBV27 and TRBJ2-5; tentative D call: TRBD1 (7 bases). CDR3 size: 17 residues. Germline-derived CDR1 and CDR2 are MNHEY and SMNVEV (reference sequence). The V end lost 6 bases, the J end lost 4 bases, and 24 bases lay between the germline ends. The CDR3 DNA reads as TGTGCCAGCAGCTTAAGGGGGCGGGGCCCCCCTCGAGAGACCCAGTACTTC. Protein product: CASSLRGRGPPRETQYF.

V is TRBV29-1 and J is TRBJ2-1, with TRBD2 identical over 7 bases. Germline V gives CDR1 SQVTM, CDR2 ANQGSEA. The CDR3 has 13 amino acids. V shed 4 bases and J 9 bases; nucleotides not matched to a gene: 9. The CDR3 DNA reads TGCAGCGTTGGGGGGACTATGCGCTCTGAGCAGTTCTTC. It is translated as CSVGGTMRSEQFF.

A remark on this clone: One end of the junction is discordant with germline, which a read error may explain. V is TRBV7-7 and J is TRBJ2-5; 10 nucleotides match TRBD2. This CDR3 contains 16 residues. Per germline, CDR1 SSHAT and CDR2 FNYEAQ (reference sequence). The CDR3 nucleotides are TGTGCCAGCAGCTCGCGGGGACTAGCGTCTCAAGGGACCCAGTACTTC. Translated: CASSSRGLASQGTQYF. The full variable domain, rest sourced from reference TRBV7-7 and TRBJ2-5, is GAGVSQSPRYKVTKRGQDVTLRCDPISSHATLYWYQQALGQGPEFLTYFNYEAQPDKSGLPSDRFSAERPEGSISTLTIQRTEQRDSAMYRCASSSRGLASQGTQYFGPGTRLLVL.